This T cell receptor (beta chain) came from a study of blood T cells in healthy people across ages. Study-level information: Template switching captured about one barcoded beta molecule per two T cells. Findings and limits, study-wide: Long-lived donors exceeded aged donors in naive CD4+ cells and diversity.

Per sample, extraction of total RNA gave at least 5.5 micrograms in every case. A sample-barcoded 5' primer and a J-beta primer mix were used in a second PCR of roughly 7 to 11 cycles. TCRdb reanalysed the 5' RACE reads using MiXCR and keeps one entry per CDR3 protein. The data hold hundreds of thousands of distinct CDR3 sequences, with roughly three fifths observed a single time. As regards this clonotype: No antigen is known for it. This may stem from a read error, because a much larger clone lies one nucleotide away.

CDR1 SGDLS and CDR2 YYNGEE come from the germline V gene. V gave up 1 base and J gave up 11 bases, with 15 bases separating them. CDR3 length: 13 residues. The sequencing input was blood. The chain employs TRBV9 and TRBJ2-5; D uncertain. The clonotype was recovered from a man in his forties in good health. CDR3 amino acids: CASSVSQLSEQYF. The CDR3 nucleotides read TGTGCCAGCAGCGTATCGCAACTCTCAGAGCAGTACTTC.